Presented here are 22 T cell receptor beta chains from one specimen sequenced in a study of CD4 T cells in relation to SARS-CoV-2 and coronaviruses. Profiled with immunoSEQ multiplex PCR; TCRdb holds only in-frame clones, not every one. Found here are tens of thousands of clones, over 65% of them singletons; the top ten hold about 18%. The unexposed donors gave CD4+ T cells in about 2010-2019, prior to COVID-19. CD4+ T cells were isolated from the cells after around 11 days of culture. Their target antigens are unknown. The sequenced material came from CD4+ T cells from PBMCs, cultured in vitro. The receptor set was obtained from a human donor in good health.

This clone was counted a single time. This chain joins TRBV2 and TRBJ2-7; D is perhaps TRBD2 (6 bases). Germline assignment: CDR1 SNHLY and CDR2 FYNNEI. V gave up 4 bases and J gave up 6 bases, with 10 bases separating them. The CDR3 extends over 12 amino acids. The CDR3 nucleotides read TGTGCCAGCAGTGCCGGGAGCGGCGAGCAGTACTTC. This sequence encodes CASSAGSGEQYF.

This chain joins TRBV15 and TRBJ2-3, with 11 bases identical to TRBD2. This CDR3 is 18 amino acids long. The V gene's germline CDR1 is LNHNV and CDR2 YYDKDF (reference sequence). J lost 5 bases, V lost 0 bases, and 10 bases had no gene match. In DNA form, the CDR3 reads TGTGCCACCAGCAGAGAGGAGTTGACTAGCGGGGAGATAGATACGCAGTATTTT. Translating gives CATSREELTSGEIDTQYF.

The rearrangement joins TRBV2 to TRBJ1-3, with D maybe TRBD1 (5 bases). This CDR3 is built from 14 residues. Per germline, CDR1 SNHLY and CDR2 FYNNEI. Deletions cut 5 bases from V and 1 base from J, with 9 bases between. CDR3 loop: CASSTGVSGNTIYF. The CDR3 coding sequence is TGTGCCAGCAGTACGGGGGTGTCTGGAAACACCATATATTTT. Full variable domain (missing parts from reference TRBV2 and TRBJ1-3): EPEVTQTPSHQVTQMGQEVILRCVPISNHLYFYWYRQILGQKVEFLVSFYNNEISEKSEIFDDQFSVERPDGSNFTLKIRSTKLEDSAMYFCASSTGVSGNTIYFGEGSWLTVV.

This sequence joins TRBV6-5 and TRBJ2-7, with 8 bases matching TRBD1. The V gene end was trimmed by 7 bases and the J gene end by 0 bases; junction bases not matched to a gene: 2. In germline, CDR1 is MNHEY, CDR2 SVGAGI. The CDR3 totals 13 residues. The CDR3 bases are TGTGCCAGCACAGGGGGCTTCTCCTACGAGCAGTACTTC. It translates to CASTGGFSYEQYF.

This clone was observed a few times. Other DNA sequences in the sample encode the same CDR3. The V call is TRBV27, the J call TRBJ2-1; D uncertain. The germline V gene encodes CDR1 MNHEY and CDR2 SMNVEV (reference sequence). V dropped 5 bases and J dropped 3 bases, with 2 bases sitting between them. This CDR3 is 11 amino acids long. CDR3 loop: CASSRYNEQFF. The CDR3 DNA reads as TGTGCCAGCAGTCGCTACAATGAGCAGTTCTTC.

The rearrangement uses TRBV5-4 and TRBJ2-2; TRBD1 aligns across 8 bases. From germline, CDR1 is SGHNT and CDR2 YYREEE (reference sequence). Germline trimming cut 0 bases from V and 3 bases from J; bases unmatched to any gene: 4. The CDR3 length is 16 residues. Here the CDR3 reads CASSLAKDRDTGELFF. Here the CDR3 DNA reads TGTGCCAGCAGCTTGGCCAAGGACAGGGACACCGGGGAGCTGTTTTTT. Based on the CDR3 plus reference TRBV5-4 and TRBJ2-2, the full variable domain is ETGVTQSPTHLIKTRGQQVTLRCSSQSGHNTVSWYQQALGQGPQFIFQYYREEENGRGNFPPRFSGLQFPNYSSELNVNALELDDSALYLCASSLAKDRDTGELFFGEGSRLTVL.

The V call is TRBV18, the J call TRBJ1-5; D possibly corresponds to TRBD1 (5 bases). The CDR3 is 15 amino acids. V shed 4 bases and J shed 2 bases, with 12 bases lying between them. Germline V gene data show CDR1 as KGHSH and CDR2 as LQKENI. The CDR3 DNA reads TGTGCCAGCTCACTAGGGGTGGTGGGCAATCAGCCCCAGCATTTT. Its translation is CASSLGVVGNQPQHF.

V is TRBV11-2 and J is TRBJ2-3; D might be TRBD1 (5 bases). The germline V gene has CDR1 SGHAT and CDR2 FQNNGV. CDR3 length: 15 amino acids. Trimming shortened V by 2 bases and J by 1 base, and 10 bases separated the two germline ends. The CDR3: CASSLTSRGTDTQYF. The DNA of the CDR3 is TGTGCCAGCAGCTTAACCAGCAGGGGCACAGATACGCAGTATTTT.

The J gene is TRBJ1-1, the V gene TRBV3-1 (or the pseudogene TRBV3-2); 9 positions match TRBD1. Germline V gene data show CDR1 as LGHDT and CDR2 as YNNKEL (reference sequence). Trimming removed 2 bases from V and 2 bases from J; junction bases left unmatched: 6. The CDR3 covers 16 residues. In DNA form, the CDR3 reads TGTGCCAGCAGCCAACTACTGGACAGGGGCAACACTGAAGCTTTCTTT. Protein sequence: CASSQLLDRGNTEAFF.

V is TRBV6-2 or TRBV6-3 and J is TRBJ2-1, with TRBD2 identical over 8 bases. The trim removed 4 bases at V and 6 bases at J, leaving 11 bases unmatched. Germline V gives CDR1 MNHEY, CDR2 SVGEGT. The CDR3 extends over 16 amino acids. The chain's CDR3 is CASSSEPSLAGNEQFF. In nucleotides, the CDR3 is TGTGCCAGCAGTTCCGAGCCTTCTCTAGCGGGCAATGAGCAGTTCTTC.

This clone was seen more than once but under ten times. The J gene is TRBJ1-2, the V gene TRBV3-1 (or the pseudogene TRBV3-2); D is unclear. The germline V gene encodes CDR1 LGHDT and CDR2 YNNKEL (reference sequence). The CDR3 consists of 14 residues. V was cut by 2 bases and J by 8 bases, with 15 bases left in between. This CDR3 is CASSQMGIGGGYTF. The CDR3 coding sequence is TGTGCCAGCAGCCAAATGGGGATTGGCGGCGGCTACACCTTC.

V is TRBV3-1 (or the pseudogene TRBV3-2) and J is TRBJ2-7, with 10 nucleotides matching TRBD1. There are 15 residues in the CDR3. The V gene's germline CDR1 is LGHDT and CDR2 YNNKEL (reference sequence). Germline trimming cut 3 bases from V and 5 bases from J; bases unmatched to any gene: 7. CDR3: CASSHPGTGVDEQYF. The CDR3 coding sequence is TGTGCCAGCAGCCACCCCGGGACAGGGGTTGACGAGCAGTACTTC.

V and J are TRBV6-1 and TRBJ1-4, with D perhaps matching TRBD1 (5 bases). The CDR3 loop spans 16 amino acids. Germline V lookup: CDR1 MNHNS, CDR2 SASEGT. V lost 2 bases and J lost 0, with 10 bases in between. CDR3 DNA: TGTGCCAGCAGTGAAAGGGGCGGTGCAACTAATGAAAAACTGTTTTTT. Residues: CASSERGGATNEKLFF.

V usage is TRBV27 and J usage is TRBJ2-7; 7 bases are shared with TRBD1. Trimming at V came to 5 bases and at J to 6 bases, leaving 7 bases not matched to a gene. Germline V gives CDR1 MNHEY, CDR2 SMNVEV (reference sequence). There are 13 residues in the CDR3. The CDR3 loop is CASSTRQGVEQYF. CDR3 sequence (DNA): TGTGCCAGCAGTACCCGACAGGGAGTCGAGCAGTACTTC.

The chain has TRBV30 and TRBJ2-1; 7 bases align to TRBD2. Germline-derived CDR1 and CDR2 are GTSNPN and SVGIG (reference sequence). Losses at the gene ends were 2 bases for V and 6 bases for J; bases not matched to a gene: 13. CDR3 length: 16 amino acids. CDR3: CAWSLRLAHSPNEQFF. CDR3 nucleotides: TGTGCCTGGAGTCTCCGACTAGCCCACAGCCCCAATGAGCAGTTCTTC.

CDR3 in DNA: TGTGCCTTCCGTTCTTGGGTAATCAACGCACCCCTCCACTTT. Protein: CAFRSWVINAPLHF. The J gene is TRBJ1-6, the V gene TRBV30; D ambiguous. Looked up from germline, CDR1 is GTSNPN and CDR2 is SVGIG (reference sequence). This CDR3 has 14 residues. Deletions cut 7 bases from V and 11 bases from J, with 21 bases between.

V usage is TRBV12-5 and J usage is TRBJ1-6; 10 bases agree with TRBD1. V dropped 1 base and J dropped 9; count of bases not matched to a gene: 3. CDR1 and CDR2 from the germline V gene are LGHNT and FRNRAP. CDR3 size: 15 residues. In nucleotides, the CDR3 is TGTGCTAGTGGTTTGGCATGGGACAGGGGTTCACCCCTCCACTTT. Protein sequence: CASGLAWDRGSPLHF.

This clone was observed a handful of times. The chain uses TRBV7-6 and TRBJ2-2; TRBD2 matches 13 bases. CDR3 length: 18 residues. CDR1 and CDR2 (germline): SGHVS, FNYEAQ. V shed 1 base and J 3 bases; nucleotides not matched to a gene: 5. The CDR3: CASSLGTSGGHDTGELFF. The CDR3 DNA follows: TGTGCCAGCAGCTTAGGGACTAGCGGGGGTCACGACACCGGGGAGCTGTTTTTT.

The chain links TRBV7-2 to TRBJ2-7; D is perhaps TRBD2 (5 bases). Germline V gene sequence: CDR1 SGHTA, CDR2 FQGNSA. The CDR3 runs 17 residues. V was cut by 5 bases and J by 5 bases, with 25 bases left in between. This CDR3 is CASSLRGFRGIVDEQYF. DNA of the CDR3: TGTGCCAGCAGCCTAAGAGGGTTCCGGGGAATTGTGGACGAGCAGTACTTC.

The gene calls are TRBV7-8 and TRBJ1-5; D not certain. Germline lookup yields CDR1 SGHVS and CDR2 FQNEAQ. V gave up 1 base and J gave up 0 bases, with 13 bases separating them. The CDR3 runs 17 residues. CDR3 sequence: CASSLGAAAGSNQPQHF. Written as DNA, the CDR3 is TGTGCCAGCAGCTTAGGGGCGGCAGCGGGTAGCAATCAGCCCCAGCATTTT.

V usage is TRBV24-1 and J usage is TRBJ2-3; 8 positions match TRBD1. The CDR3 runs to 15 residues. The J segment lost 5 bases and the V segment lost 9 bases, leaving 12 bases of the junction unmatched. Germline values: CDR1 KGHDR, CDR2 SFDVKD. Here the CDR3 reads CATAIGHTGGDTQYF. CDR3 nucleotides: TGTGCCACCGCAATCGGTCATACAGGGGGAGATACGCAGTATTTT.

The chain uses TRBV18 and TRBJ2-7, with 7 bases fitting TRBD1. V lost 1 base, J lost 2 bases, and 5 bases stayed unmatched. Germline loops: CDR1 KGHSH, CDR2 LQKENI. The CDR3 is 15 residues long. As DNA, the CDR3 is TGTGCCAGCTCACCACGGGACAGCCCCGCCTACGAGCAGTACTTC. Translated: CASSPRDSPAYEQYF. Complete variable domain (other parts from reference TRBV18 and TRBJ2-7): NAGVMQNPRHLVRRRGQEARLRCSPMKGHSHVYWYRQLPEEGLKFMVYLQKENIIDESGMPKERFSAEFPKEGPSILRIQQVVRGDSAAYFCASSPRDSPAYEQYFGPGTRLTVT.